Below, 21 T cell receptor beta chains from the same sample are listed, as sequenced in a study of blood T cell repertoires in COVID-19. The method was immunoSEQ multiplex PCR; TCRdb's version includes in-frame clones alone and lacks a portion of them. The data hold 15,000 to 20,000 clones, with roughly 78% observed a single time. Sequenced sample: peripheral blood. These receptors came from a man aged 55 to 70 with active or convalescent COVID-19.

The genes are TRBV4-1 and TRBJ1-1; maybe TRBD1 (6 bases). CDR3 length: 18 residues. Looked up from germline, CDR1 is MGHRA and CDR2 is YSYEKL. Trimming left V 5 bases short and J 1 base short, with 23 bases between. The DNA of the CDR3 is TGCGCCAGCAGCGGGCGCCGGTCCGGGGCGACAGGGAACACTGAAGCTTTCTTT. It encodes CASSGRRSGATGNTEAFF.

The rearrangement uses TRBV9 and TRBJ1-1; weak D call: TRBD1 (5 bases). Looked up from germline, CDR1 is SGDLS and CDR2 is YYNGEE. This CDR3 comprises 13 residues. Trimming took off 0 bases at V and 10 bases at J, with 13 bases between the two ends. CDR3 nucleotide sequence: TGTGCCAGCAGCGTAGCTACAGGCACCGCAGCTTTCTTT. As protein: CASSVATGTAAFF.

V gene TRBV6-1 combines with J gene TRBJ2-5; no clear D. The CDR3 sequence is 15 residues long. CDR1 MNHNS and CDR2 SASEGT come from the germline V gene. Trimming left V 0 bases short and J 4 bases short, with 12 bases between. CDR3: CASSEAATGRETQYF. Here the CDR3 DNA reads TGTGCCAGCAGTGAAGCGGCGACTGGCAGAGAGACCCAGTACTTC.

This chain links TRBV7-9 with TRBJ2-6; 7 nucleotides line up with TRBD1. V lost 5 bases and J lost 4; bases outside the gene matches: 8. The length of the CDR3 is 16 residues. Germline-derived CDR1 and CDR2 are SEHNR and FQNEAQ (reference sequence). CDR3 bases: TGTGCCAGCAGCCTGAACAGGGGCTCAGGGGCCAACGTCCTGACTTTC. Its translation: CASSLNRGSGANVLTF.

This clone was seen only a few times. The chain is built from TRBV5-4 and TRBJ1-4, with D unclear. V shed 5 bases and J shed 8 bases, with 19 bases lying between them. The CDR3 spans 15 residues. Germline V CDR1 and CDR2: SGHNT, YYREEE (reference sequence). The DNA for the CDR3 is TGTGCCAGCAGTCTCCCGGGCAGCCGGGAGGAAAAACTGTTTTTT. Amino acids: CASSLPGSREEKLFF.

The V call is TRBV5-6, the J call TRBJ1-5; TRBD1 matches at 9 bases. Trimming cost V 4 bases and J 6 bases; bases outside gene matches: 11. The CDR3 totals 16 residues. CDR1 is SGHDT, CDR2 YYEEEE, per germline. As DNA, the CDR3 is TGTGCCAGCAGCCCGGAAGTGGGACAGGGTTCTCAGCCCCAGCATTTT. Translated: CASSPEVGQGSQPQHF.

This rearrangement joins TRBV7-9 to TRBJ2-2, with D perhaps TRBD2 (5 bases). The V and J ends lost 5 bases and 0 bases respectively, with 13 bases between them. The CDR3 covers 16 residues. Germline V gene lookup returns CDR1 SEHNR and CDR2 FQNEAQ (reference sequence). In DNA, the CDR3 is TGTGCCAGCAGCCGGGGAGTGGTAGCGAACACCGGGGAGCTGTTTTTT. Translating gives CASSRGVVANTGELFF.

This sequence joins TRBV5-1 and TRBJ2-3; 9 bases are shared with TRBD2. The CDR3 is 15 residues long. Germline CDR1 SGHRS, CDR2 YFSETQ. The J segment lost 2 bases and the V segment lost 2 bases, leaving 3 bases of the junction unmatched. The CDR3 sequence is CASSFSGGFTDTQYF. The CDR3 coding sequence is TGCGCCAGCAGCTTTAGCGGGGGTTTCACAGATACGCAGTATTTT.

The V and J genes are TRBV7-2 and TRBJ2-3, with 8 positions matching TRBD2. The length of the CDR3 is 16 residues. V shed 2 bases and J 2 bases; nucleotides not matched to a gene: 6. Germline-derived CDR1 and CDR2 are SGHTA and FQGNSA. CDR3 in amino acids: CASSLQASGLTDTQYF. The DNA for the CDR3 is TGTGCCAGCAGCTTACAGGCTAGCGGGCTCACAGATACGCAGTATTTT.

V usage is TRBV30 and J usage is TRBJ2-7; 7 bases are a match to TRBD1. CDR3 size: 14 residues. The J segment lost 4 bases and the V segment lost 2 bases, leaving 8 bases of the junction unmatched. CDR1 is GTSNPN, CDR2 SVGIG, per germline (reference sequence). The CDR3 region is CAWSTRTGKYEQYF. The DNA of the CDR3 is TGTGCCTGGAGTACCCGGACAGGAAAGTACGAGCAGTACTTC.

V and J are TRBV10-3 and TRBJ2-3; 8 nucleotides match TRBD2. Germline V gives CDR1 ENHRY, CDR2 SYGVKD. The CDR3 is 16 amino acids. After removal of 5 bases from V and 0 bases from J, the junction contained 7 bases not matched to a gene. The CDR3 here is CAISPPSGWSTDTQYF. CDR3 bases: TGTGCCATCAGTCCACCTAGCGGGTGGAGCACAGATACGCAGTATTTT.

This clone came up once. CDR3 nucleotides: TGTGCCAGCAGCAAACCCCCGACAGCCTGGGTTGAACAAGAGACCCAGTACTTC. Residues: CASSKPPTAWVEQETQYF. This sequence joins TRBV21-1 and TRBJ2-5; TRBD1 was called by the table and not checked on the DNA. TRBV21-1 is annotated as a pseudogene. This CDR3 is 18 amino acids long.

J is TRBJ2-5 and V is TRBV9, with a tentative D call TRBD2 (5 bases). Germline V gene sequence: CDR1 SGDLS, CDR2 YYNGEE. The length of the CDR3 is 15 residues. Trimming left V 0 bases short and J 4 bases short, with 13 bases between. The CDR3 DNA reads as TGTGCCAGCAGCGTAGTTCCAGGAGGTCGAGAGACCCAGTACTTC. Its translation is CASSVVPGGRETQYF.

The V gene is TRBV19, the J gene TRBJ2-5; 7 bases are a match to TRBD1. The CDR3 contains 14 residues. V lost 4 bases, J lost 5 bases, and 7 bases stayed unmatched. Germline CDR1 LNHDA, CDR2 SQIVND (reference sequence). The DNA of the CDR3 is TGTGCCAGTAGTAGCATACTACAGGGGGAGACCCAGTACTTC. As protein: CASSSILQGETQYF.

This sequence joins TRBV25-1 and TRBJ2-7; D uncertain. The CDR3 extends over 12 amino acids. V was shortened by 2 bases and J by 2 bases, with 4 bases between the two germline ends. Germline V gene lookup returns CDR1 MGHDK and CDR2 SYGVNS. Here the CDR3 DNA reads TGTGCCAGCAGTGAACAGGCCTACGAGCAGTACTTC. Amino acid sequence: CASSEQAYEQYF.

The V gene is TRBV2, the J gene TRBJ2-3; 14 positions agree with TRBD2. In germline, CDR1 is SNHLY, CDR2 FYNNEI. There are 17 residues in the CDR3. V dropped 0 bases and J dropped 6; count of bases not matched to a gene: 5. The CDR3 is CASSEAGTSGRVDTQYF. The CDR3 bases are TGTGCCAGCAGTGAAGCCGGGACTAGCGGGAGAGTTGATACGCAGTATTTT.

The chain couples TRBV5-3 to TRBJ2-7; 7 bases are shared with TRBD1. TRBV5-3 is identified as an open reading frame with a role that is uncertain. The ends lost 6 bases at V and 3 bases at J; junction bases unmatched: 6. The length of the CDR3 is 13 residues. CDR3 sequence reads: CARNPGTDYEQYF. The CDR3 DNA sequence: TGTGCCAGAAACCCCGGGACAGACTACGAGCAGTACTTC.

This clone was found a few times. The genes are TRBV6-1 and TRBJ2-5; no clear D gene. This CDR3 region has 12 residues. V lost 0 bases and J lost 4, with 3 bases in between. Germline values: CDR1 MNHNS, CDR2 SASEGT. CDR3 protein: CASSEAGETQYF. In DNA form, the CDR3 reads TGTGCCAGCAGTGAAGCCGGAGAGACCCAGTACTTC.

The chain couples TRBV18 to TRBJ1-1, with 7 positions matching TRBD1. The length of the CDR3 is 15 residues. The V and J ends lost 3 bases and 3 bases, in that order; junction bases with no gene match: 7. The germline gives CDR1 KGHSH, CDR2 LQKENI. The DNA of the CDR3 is TGTGCCAGCTCACCCTCGACAGGGCTGGACACTGAAGCTTTCTTT. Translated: CASSPSTGLDTEAFF.

The CDR3 loop is CATSRPGLYGYTF. The CDR3 region has the DNA TGTGCCACCAGCAGGCCCGGACTCTATGGCTACACCTTC. The chain carries TRBV15 and TRBJ1-2; D is unresolved. V dropped 3 bases and J dropped 4 bases, with 9 bases sitting between them. The CDR3 runs to 13 residues. Germline CDR1 is LNHNV and CDR2 is YYDKDF (reference sequence).

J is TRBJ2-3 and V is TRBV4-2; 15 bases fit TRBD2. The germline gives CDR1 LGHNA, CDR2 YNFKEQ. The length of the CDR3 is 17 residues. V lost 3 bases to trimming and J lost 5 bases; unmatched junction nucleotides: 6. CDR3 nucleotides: TGTGCCAGCAGCCAGAGACCGGGACTAGCGGGAGGAGATACGCAGTATTTT. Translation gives CASSQRPGLAGGDTQYF.